Presented here are 7 T cell receptor beta chains from one specimen sequenced in a study of blood T cell repertoires in COVID-19. Only in-frame clones appear in the TCRdb table, and some are missing; sequencing was by immunoSEQ multiplex PCR. The repertoire holds about 300,000 clones, with about four fifths as singletons. The sample was peripheral blood. The receptors here all came from a woman aged 50 to 65 with acute or convalescent COVID-19.

The chain uses TRBV11-3 and TRBJ2-1; 7 bases are a match to TRBD1. The CDR3 consists of 13 residues. Germline V gene lookup returns CDR1 SGHNT and CDR2 YENEEA. The V and J ends lost 5 bases and 8 bases, in that order; junction bases with no gene match: 6. CDR3 nucleotide sequence: TGTGCCAGCAGCCGACAGGGTGGTGATGAGCAGTTCTTC. The encoded protein is CASSRQGGDEQFF.

V and J are TRBV24-1 and TRBJ2-5, with 8 bases that match TRBD1. Trimming removed 1 base from V and 5 bases from J; junction bases left unmatched: 8. The length of the CDR3 is 16 residues. The germline V gene has CDR1 KGHDR and CDR2 SFDVKD. The CDR3 nucleotides are TGTGCCACCAGTGATTTTACCCAGGGGGCCACGGAGACCCAGTACTTC. Protein: CATSDFTQGATETQYF.

As for this clone: Other DNA sequences in the sample encode the same CDR3. The chain joins TRBV24-1 to TRBJ2-5; 10 bases fit TRBD1. J was trimmed by 5 bases and V by 4 bases; bases with no gene match: 6. The germline gives CDR1 KGHDR, CDR2 SFDVKD. The CDR3 has 15 residues. CDR3 nucleotide sequence: TGTGCCACCAGTGACTCCAGACAGGGGGCTGAGACCCAGTACTTC. Translating it yields CATSDSRQGAETQYF.

The gene calls are TRBV7-5 and TRBJ1-6. TRBV7-5 is listed as a pseudogene. This CDR3 spans 15 amino acids. The CDR3, as DNA: TGTGCCAGAACCCCGTGGACTCGTCTTAATTCACCCCTCCACTTT. This codes for CARTPWTRLNSPLHF.

The genes are TRBV5-8 and TRBJ1-4; 7 bases map to TRBD1. With 4 bases clipped from V and 5 bases from J, the junction kept 8 bases outside the gene matches. The CDR3 loop spans 15 amino acids. CDR1 is SGHTS and CDR2 is YDEGEE in the germline V gene. The CDR3 DNA reads TGTGCCAGCAGCCCGGGACAGACAAAGAATGAAAAACTGTTTTTT. Encoded protein: CASSPGQTKNEKLFF.

The chain joins TRBV11-2 to TRBJ2-1, with 8 bases that match TRBD1. The CDR3 is 15 amino acids. The germline V gene has CDR1 SGHAT and CDR2 FQNNGV. V dropped 6 bases and J dropped 5; count of bases not matched to a gene: 9. The CDR3 region has the DNA TGTGCCAGCAGAGGGCCCAGGGGGCCCCACAATGAGCAGTTCTTC. Amino acids: CASRGPRGPHNEQFF.

V gene TRBV11-2 combines with J gene TRBJ1-2, with D uncertain. CDR1 is SGHAT, CDR2 FQNNGV, per germline. This CDR3 contains 15 residues. Between the trimmed V and J ends, which lost 1 base and 4 bases, there was a span of 13 bases. In DNA, the CDR3 is TGTGCCAGCAGCTTAGCTCTCGGTCTTGGCTATGGCTACACCTTC. Its protein product is CASSLALGLGYGYTF.